This TCR beta chain appears in the sequencing data of a study of T cell responses to AZD1222 COVID-19 vaccine. The study, taken as a whole, reports: Just five or six AZD1222 recipients were seropositive at baseline.

Recipients boosted at about 4 weeks or about 12 weeks are pooled. The germline V gene has CDR1 SGHTA and CDR2 FQGNSA. This CDR3 spans 14 amino acids. V dropped 4 bases and J dropped 0 bases, with 7 bases sitting between them. Produced via immunoSEQ multiplex PCR; TCRdb's table is partial and in-frame only. The sample carries approximately 120,000 clones, approximately 89% recorded once. A word on this clone: Its specificity is not known.

The input for sequencing was peripheral blood, taken 28 days after the second AZD1222 dose. V is TRBV7-2 and J is TRBJ1-5; D gene uncertain. The sequence was collected from an adult who received the AZD1222 COVID-19 vaccine. This CDR3 is CASSSSPSNQPQHF. The CDR3 DNA is TGTGCCAGCAGCTCCAGTCCTAGCAATCAGCCCCAGCATTTT.